This T cell receptor beta chain derives from a study of T cell repertoires in cytomegalovirus infection. Study background: Carrying CMV and the relevant HLA type showed in public TCR beta signatures.

TCRdb re-analysed the reads in MiXCR, keeping a single row per CDR3 protein. Of fewer than 550,000 distinct CDR3 sequences listed, 31% are singletons. This CDR3 region has 13 residues. Germline V gene lookup returns CDR1 MNHEY and CDR2 SVGAGI. The ends were cut back, 3 bases at V and 7 bases at J, with 9 bases in the middle. The study's findings and limits: HLA-C-restricted CMV clonotypes gave the most frequent clonotype in two of eight donors. The cumulative frequency of public TCR beta families identified carriers of CMV plus the relevant HLA.

This clonotype was counted a few times. What it binds is unknown. The TCR was taken from a human donor in good health (CMV status not recorded). Some clones in this sample may be carry-over from other donors' samples. The chain employs TRBV6-5 and TRBJ2-2, with unresolved D. Sequencing was carried out using PBMCs. The CDR3 sequence: CASSYGTSGELFF. CDR3 coding DNA: TGTGCCAGCAGTTATGGTACAAGCGGGGAGCTGTTTTTT.